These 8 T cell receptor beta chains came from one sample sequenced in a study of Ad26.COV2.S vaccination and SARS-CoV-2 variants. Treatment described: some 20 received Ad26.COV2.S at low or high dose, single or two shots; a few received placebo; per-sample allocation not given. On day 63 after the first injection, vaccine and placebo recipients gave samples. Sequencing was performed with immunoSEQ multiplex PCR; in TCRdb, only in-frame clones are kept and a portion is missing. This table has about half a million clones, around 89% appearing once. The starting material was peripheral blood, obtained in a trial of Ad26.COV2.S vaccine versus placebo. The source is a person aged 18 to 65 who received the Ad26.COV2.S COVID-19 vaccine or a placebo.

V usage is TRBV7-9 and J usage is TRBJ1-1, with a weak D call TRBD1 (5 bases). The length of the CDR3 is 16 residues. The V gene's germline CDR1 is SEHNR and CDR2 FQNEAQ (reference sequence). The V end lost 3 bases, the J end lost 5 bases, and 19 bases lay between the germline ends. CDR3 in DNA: TGTGCCAGCAGCTTCTTACTTGGAGGGGCCGGGACTGAAGCTTTCTTT. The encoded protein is CASSFLLGGAGTEAFF.

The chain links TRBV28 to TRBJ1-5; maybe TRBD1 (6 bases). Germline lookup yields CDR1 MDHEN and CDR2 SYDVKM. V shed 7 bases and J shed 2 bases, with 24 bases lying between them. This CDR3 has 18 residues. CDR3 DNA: TGTGCCAGCACCCTTATTAGCGGGGGGCTCCTCGGCAATCAGCCCCAGCATTTT. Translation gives CASTLISGGLLGNQPQHF.

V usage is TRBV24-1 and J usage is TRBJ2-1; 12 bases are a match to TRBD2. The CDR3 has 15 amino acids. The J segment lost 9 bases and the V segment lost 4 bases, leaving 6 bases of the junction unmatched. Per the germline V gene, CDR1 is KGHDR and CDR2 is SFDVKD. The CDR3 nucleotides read TGTGCCACCAGTGACAGGACTAGCGGGGTCTTTGAGCAGTTCTTC. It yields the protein CATSDRTSGVFEQFF.

For the CDR3, the DNA is TGTGCTAGTCTCCGGGACGGGGGGGCGTCAGATACGCAGTATTTT. Translation: CASLRDGGASDTQYF. The gene calls are TRBV12-5 and TRBJ2-3; 8 bases line up with TRBD2. V lost 8 bases and J lost 4; bases outside the gene matches: 11. The CDR3 spans 15 residues. CDR1 is LGHNT and CDR2 is FRNRAP in the germline V gene.

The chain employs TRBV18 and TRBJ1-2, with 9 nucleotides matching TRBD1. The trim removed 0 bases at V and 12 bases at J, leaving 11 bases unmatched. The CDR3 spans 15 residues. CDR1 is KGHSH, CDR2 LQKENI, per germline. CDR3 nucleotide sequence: TGTGCCAGCTCACCACCCCCGGGACAGGGTACGCTCCACACCTTC. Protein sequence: CASSPPPGQGTLHTF.

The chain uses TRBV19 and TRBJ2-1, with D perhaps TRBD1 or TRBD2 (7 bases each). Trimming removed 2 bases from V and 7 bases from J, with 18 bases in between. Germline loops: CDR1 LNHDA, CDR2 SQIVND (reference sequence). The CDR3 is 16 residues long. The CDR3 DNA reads TGTGCCAGTAGTATAACAGGGGCGGGAGTAGGTAATGAGCAGTTCTTC. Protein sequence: CASSITGAGVGNEQFF.

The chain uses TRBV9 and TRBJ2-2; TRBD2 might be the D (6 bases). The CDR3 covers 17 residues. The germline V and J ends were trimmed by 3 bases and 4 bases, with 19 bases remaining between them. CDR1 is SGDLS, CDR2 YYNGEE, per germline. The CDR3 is CASSGERGRGITGELFF. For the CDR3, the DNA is TGTGCCAGCAGCGGAGAGAGAGGGCGGGGCATCACCGGGGAGCTGTTTTTT.

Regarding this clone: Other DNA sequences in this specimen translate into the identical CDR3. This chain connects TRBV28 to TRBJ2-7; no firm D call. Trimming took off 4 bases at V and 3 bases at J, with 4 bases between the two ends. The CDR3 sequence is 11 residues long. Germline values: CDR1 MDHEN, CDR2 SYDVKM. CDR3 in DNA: TGTGCCAGCAGTTCATTCTACGAGCAGTACTTC. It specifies CASSSFYEQYF.